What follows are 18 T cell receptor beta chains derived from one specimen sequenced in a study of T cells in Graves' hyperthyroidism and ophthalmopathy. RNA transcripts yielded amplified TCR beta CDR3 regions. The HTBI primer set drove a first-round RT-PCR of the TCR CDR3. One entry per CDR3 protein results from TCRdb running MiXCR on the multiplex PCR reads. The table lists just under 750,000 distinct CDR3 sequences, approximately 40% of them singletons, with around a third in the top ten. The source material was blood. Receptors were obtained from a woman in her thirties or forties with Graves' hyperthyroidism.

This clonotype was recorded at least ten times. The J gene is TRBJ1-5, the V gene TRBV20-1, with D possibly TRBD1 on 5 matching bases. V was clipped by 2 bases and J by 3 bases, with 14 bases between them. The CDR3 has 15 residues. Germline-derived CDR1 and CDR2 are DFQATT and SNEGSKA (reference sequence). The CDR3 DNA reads TGCAGTGCTAGACCCGGGGCCACAAACAATCAGCCCCAGCATTTT. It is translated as CSARPGATNNQPQHF.

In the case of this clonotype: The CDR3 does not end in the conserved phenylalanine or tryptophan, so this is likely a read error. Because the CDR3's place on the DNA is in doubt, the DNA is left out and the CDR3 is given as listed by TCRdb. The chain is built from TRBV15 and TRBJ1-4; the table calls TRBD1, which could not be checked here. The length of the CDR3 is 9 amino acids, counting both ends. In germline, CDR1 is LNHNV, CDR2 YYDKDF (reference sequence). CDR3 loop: CATSREDRG.

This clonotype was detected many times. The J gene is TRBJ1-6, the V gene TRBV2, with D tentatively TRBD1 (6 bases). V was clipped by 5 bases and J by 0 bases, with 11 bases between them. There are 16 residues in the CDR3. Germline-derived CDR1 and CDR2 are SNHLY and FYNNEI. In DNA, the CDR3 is TGTGCCAGCAGTCGCGGACAGAGCTCCTATAATTCACCCCTCCACTTT. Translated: CASSRGQSSYNSPLHF.

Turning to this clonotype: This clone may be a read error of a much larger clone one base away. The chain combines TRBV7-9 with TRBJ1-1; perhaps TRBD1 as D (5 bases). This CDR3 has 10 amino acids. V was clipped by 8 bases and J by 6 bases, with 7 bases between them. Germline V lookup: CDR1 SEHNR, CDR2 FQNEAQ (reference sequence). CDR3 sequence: CASARAEAFF. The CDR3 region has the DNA TGTGCCAGCGCCAGGGCTGAAGCTTTCTTT.

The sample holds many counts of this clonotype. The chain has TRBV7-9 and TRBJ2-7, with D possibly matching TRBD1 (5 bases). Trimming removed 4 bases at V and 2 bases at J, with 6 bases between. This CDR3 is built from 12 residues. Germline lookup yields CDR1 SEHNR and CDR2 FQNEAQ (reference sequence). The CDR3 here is CASSWTPYEQYF. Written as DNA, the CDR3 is TGTGCCAGCAGCTGGACACCCTACGAGCAGTACTTC.

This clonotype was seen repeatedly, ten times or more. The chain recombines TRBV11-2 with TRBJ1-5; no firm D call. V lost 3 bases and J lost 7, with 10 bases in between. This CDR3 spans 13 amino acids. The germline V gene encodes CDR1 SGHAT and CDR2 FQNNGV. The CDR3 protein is CASSFGLRQPQHF. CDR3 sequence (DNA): TGTGCCAGCAGCTTCGGACTCAGGCAGCCCCAGCATTTT. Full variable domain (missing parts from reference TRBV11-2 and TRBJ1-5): EAGVAQSPRYKIIEKRQSVAFWCNPISGHATLYWYQQILGQGPKLLIQFQNNGVVDDSQLPKDRFSAERLKGVDSTLKIQPAKLEDSAVYLCASSFGLRQPQHFGDGTRLSIL.

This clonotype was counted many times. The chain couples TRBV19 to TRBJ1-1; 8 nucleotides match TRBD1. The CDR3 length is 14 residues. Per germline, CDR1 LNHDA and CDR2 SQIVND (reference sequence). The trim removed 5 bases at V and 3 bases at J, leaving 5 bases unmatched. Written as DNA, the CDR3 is TGTGCCAGTAGTCCACAGGGGGAATACACTGAAGCTTTCTTT. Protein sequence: CASSPQGEYTEAFF.

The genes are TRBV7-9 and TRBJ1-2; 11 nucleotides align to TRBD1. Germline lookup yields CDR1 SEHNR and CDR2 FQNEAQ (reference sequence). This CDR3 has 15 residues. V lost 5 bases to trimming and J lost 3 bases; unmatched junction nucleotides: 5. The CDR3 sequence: CASSPGQGGDYGYTF. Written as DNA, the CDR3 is TGTGCCAGCAGCCCGGGACAGGGGGGGGACTATGGCTACACCTTC.

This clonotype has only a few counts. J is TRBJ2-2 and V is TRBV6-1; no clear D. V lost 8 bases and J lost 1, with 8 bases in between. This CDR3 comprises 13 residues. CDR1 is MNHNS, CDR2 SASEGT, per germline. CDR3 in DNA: TGTGCCAGCCAGGCAAAGAACACCGGGGAGCTGTTTTTT. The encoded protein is CASQAKNTGELFF.

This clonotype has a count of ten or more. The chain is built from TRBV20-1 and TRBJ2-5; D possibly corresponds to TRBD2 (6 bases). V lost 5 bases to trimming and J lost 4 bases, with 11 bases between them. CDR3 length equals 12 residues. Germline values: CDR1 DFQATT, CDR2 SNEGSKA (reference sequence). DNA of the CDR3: TGCAGTGCTTGGAGGGCCTCAGAGACCCAGTACTTC. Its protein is CSAWRASETQYF.

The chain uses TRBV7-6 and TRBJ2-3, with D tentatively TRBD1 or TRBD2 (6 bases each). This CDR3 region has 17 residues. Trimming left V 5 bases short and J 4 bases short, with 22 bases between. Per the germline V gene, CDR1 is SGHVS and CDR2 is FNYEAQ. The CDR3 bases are TGTGCCAGCAGCCCAAGGGCGGTGGGGGGCTGGTCAGATACGCAGTATTTT. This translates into CASSPRAVGGWSDTQYF.

Here the CDR3 reads CASSKSGQGSYEQYF. The DNA for the CDR3 is TGTGCCAGCAGTAAATCGGGACAGGGATCCTACGAGCAGTACTTC. The J gene is TRBJ2-7, the V gene TRBV7-2; 9 bases fit TRBD1. The CDR3 contains 15 residues. V shed 6 bases, J shed 1 base, and the junction held 7 bases outside the gene matches. Germline values: CDR1 SGHTA, CDR2 FQGNSA.

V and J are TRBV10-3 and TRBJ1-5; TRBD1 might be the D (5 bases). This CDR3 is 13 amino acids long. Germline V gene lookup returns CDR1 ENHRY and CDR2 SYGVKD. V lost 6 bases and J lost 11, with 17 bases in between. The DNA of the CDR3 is TGTGCCATCAGACGGGAGGGACGAGAGACCCAGCATTTT. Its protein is CAIRREGRETQHF.

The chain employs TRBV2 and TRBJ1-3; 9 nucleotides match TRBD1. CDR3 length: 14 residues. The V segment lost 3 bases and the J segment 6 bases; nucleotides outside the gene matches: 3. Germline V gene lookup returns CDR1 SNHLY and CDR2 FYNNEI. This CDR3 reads CASSDRTGVNTIYF. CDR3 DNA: TGTGCCAGCAGTGATAGGACAGGGGTAAACACCATATATTTT. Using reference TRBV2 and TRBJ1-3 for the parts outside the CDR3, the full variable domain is EPEVTQTPSHQVTQMGQEVILRCVPISNHLYFYWYRQILGQKVEFLVSFYNNEISEKSEIFDDQFSVERPDGSNFTLKIRSTKLEDSAMYFCASSDRTGVNTIYFGEGSWLTVV.

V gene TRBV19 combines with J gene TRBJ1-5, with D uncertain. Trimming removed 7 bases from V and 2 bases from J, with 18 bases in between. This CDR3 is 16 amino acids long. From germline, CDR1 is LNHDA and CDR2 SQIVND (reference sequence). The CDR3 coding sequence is TGTGCCAGTAAACCCGCCAGCCTGAGAGGCAATCAGCCCCAGCATTTT. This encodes CASKPASLRGNQPQHF. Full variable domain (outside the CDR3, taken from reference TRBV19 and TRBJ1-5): DGGITQSPKYLFRKEGQNVTLSCEQNLNHDAMYWYRQDPGQGLRLIYYSQIVNDFQKGDIAEGYSVSREKKESFPLTVTSAQKNPTAFYLCASKPASLRGNQPQHFGDGTRLSIL.

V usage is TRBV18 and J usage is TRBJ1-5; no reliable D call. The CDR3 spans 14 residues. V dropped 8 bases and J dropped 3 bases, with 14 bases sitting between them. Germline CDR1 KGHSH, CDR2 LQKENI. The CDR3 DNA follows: TGTGCCAGCAGTTATATGACCTACAATCAGCCCCAGCATTTT. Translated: CASSYMTYNQPQHF.

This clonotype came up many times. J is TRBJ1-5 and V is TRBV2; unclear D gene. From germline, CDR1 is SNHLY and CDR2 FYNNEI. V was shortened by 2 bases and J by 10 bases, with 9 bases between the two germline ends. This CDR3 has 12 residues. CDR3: CASSEMVSPQHF. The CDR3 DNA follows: TGTGCCAGCAGTGAAATGGTATCTCCCCAGCATTTT.

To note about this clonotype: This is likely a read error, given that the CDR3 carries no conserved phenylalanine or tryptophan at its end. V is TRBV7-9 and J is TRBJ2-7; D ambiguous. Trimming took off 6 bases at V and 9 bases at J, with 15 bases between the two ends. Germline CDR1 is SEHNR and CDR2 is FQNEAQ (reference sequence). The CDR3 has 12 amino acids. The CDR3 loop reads CASSLGLGGQYL. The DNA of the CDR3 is TGTGCCAGCAGTTTGGGTCTAGGTGGGCAGTACCTC.